These 21 T cell receptor beta chains came from one sample sequenced in a study of human T cells and chemical hapten exposure. TCRdb called the RACE reads again in MiXCR, with one record for every CDR3 protein. This sample carries approximately 82,000 distinct CDR3 sequences, more than 9% of them seen once, and the ten largest clones take 2% to 2.5%. Described time point: patch test 1, 2 weeks after DPC sensitization. The treatment is: therapeutic diphenylcyclopropenone sensitization with weekly scalp DPC. The input for sequencing was whole blood, taken in connection with sensitization to the hapten diphenylcyclopropenone (DPC). These receptor sequences come from a man between 35 and 55 years old with alopecia areata. Some clones in this sample may be carry-over from other donors' samples.

This clonotype was found many times. This rearrangement joins TRBV25-1 to TRBJ2-5; maybe TRBD2 (6 bases). V lost 3 bases, J lost 1 base, and 12 bases lay in between. The germline V gene encodes CDR1 MGHDK and CDR2 SYGVNS. This CDR3 contains 15 residues. The CDR3 region has the DNA TGTGCCAGCAGTGAGCGGGACCGAATCCAAGAGACCCAGTACTTC. Translated: CASSERDRIQETQYF.

The chain has TRBV7-8 and TRBJ1-5; D might be TRBD1 (5 bases). V shed 2 bases and J shed 7 bases, with 12 bases lying between them. The CDR3 consists of 14 residues. The V gene's germline CDR1 is SGHVS and CDR2 FQNEAQ. The CDR3 DNA follows: TGTGCCAGCAGCTTAAGCGGCCGGGACCAGCCCCAGCATTTT. It encodes CASSLSGRDQPQHF.

This clonotype was recorded a few times. The chain carries TRBV20-1 and TRBJ2-3; D might be TRBD2 (6 bases). V was clipped by 7 bases and J by 2 bases, with 16 bases between them. CDR1 and CDR2 from the germline V gene are DFQATT and SNEGSKA (reference sequence). The CDR3 loop spans 14 amino acids. CDR3 DNA: TGCAGTGTTCCCCGGGAGACCGACACAGATACGCAGTATTTT. Its translation: CSVPRETDTDTQYF.

This chain uses TRBV30 with TRBJ1-5, with D perhaps TRBD1 (6 bases). CDR1 is GTSNPN, CDR2 SVGIG, per germline (reference sequence). Trimming shortened V by 1 base and J by 7 bases, and 11 bases separated the two germline ends. The CDR3 extends over 13 amino acids. CDR3 nucleotide sequence: TGTGCCTGGAGTGGAAGGGGGGGACAGCCCCAGCATTTT. This gives the protein CAWSGRGGQPQHF.

This clonotype was found a few times. The V and J genes are TRBV7-2 and TRBJ2-3, with unresolved D. V lost 1 base, J lost 4 bases, and 12 bases lay in between. Germline assignment: CDR1 SGHTA and CDR2 FQGNSA. The CDR3 has 15 amino acids. This CDR3 reads CASSLGGDPADTQYF. In DNA, the CDR3 is TGTGCCAGCAGCTTAGGTGGCGACCCCGCAGATACGCAGTATTTT. The full variable domain, its missing parts supplied by reference TRBV7-2 and TRBJ2-3, is GAGVSQSPSNKVTEKGKDVELRCDPISGHTALYWYRQSLGQGLEFLIYFQGNSAPDKSGLPSDRFSAERTGGSVSTLTIQRTQQEDSAVYLCASSLGGDPADTQYFGPGTRLTVL.

The genes are TRBV7-2 and TRBJ2-1, with 10 nucleotides matching TRBD2. Germline V gene sequence: CDR1 SGHTA, CDR2 FQGNSA. Trimming took 5 bases from V and 5 from J; bases not matched to a gene: 15. This CDR3 has 18 amino acids. This CDR3 is CASSPSTSLAGVHNEQFF. CDR3 DNA sequence: TGTGCCAGCAGCCCTTCCACTTCTCTAGCGGGAGTTCACAATGAGCAGTTCTTC.

The table lists this clonotype with a few counts. The chain joins TRBV3-1 to TRBJ1-6; 10 bases align to TRBD1. Looked up from germline, CDR1 is LGHDT and CDR2 is YNNKEL (reference sequence). The CDR3 consists of 18 residues. Trimming took 0 bases from V and 0 from J; bases not matched to a gene: 2. The CDR3, as DNA: TGTGCCAGCAGCCAAGAGGGACAGGGGAGCTCCTATAATTCACCCCTCCACTTT. Residues: CASSQEGQGSSYNSPLHF.

This clonotype was seen only a few times. This rearrangement joins TRBV3-1 to TRBJ2-7, with 9 nucleotides matching TRBD1. From germline, CDR1 is LGHDT and CDR2 YNNKEL (reference sequence). CDR3 length equals 14 residues. V lost 1 base and J lost 2; bases outside the gene matches: 0. CDR3 in amino acids: CASSQGDRAYEQYF. CDR3 DNA: TGTGCCAGCAGCCAAGGGGACAGGGCCTACGAGCAGTACTTC.

In its sample, this clonotype was seen a few times. The rearrangement joins TRBV3-1 to TRBJ2-7, with 9 bases matching TRBD2. With V trimmed by 4 bases and J by 7 bases, 17 bases remained unmatched. The CDR3 has 17 residues. Germline loops: CDR1 LGHDT, CDR2 YNNKEL (reference sequence). This CDR3 reads CASSPSLGLAGTGEQYF. The CDR3 DNA reads as TGTGCCAGCAGCCCATCACTGGGGCTAGCGGGAACGGGGGAGCAGTACTTC.

In this sample, this clonotype turned up a few times. V usage is TRBV3-1 and J usage is TRBJ2-5; D gene ambiguous. Germline CDR1 LGHDT, CDR2 YNNKEL (reference sequence). Trimming shortened V by 1 base and J by 5 bases, and 5 bases separated the two germline ends. The CDR3 length is 12 residues. The DNA for the CDR3 is TGTGCCAGCAGCCAAGTTCGGGAGACCCAGTACTTC. It is translated as CASSQVRETQYF.

This clonotype was counted between two and nine times. V is TRBV7-8 and J is TRBJ2-7, with 9 bases aligning to TRBD2. The CDR3 is made up of 16 amino acids. V lost 6 bases to trimming and J lost 6 bases; unmatched junction nucleotides: 15. From germline, CDR1 is SGHVS and CDR2 FQNEAQ. Here the CDR3 DNA reads TGTGCCAGCAGTCAGGGGGGTGGGACTAGCCCAGTCGAGCAGTACGTC. As protein: CASSQGGGTSPVEQYV.

This clonotype was recorded at least ten times. At one end, the junction sequence differs from germline, possibly due to a read error. J is TRBJ2-2 and V is TRBV24-1; possible D gene TRBD1, 7 bases. This CDR3 has 14 amino acids. Germline lookup yields CDR1 KGHDR and CDR2 SFDVKD. CDR3: CDTSFQGGTGELFF. The DNA for the CDR3 is TGTGACACCAGTTTCCAGGGGGGCACCGGGGAGCTGTTTTTT.

This clonotype occurred a few times. J is TRBJ2-1 and V is TRBV6-2 or TRBV6-3, with 11 bases lining up with TRBD2. Germline V gives CDR1 MNHEY, CDR2 SVGEGT. There are 15 residues in the CDR3. V shed 6 bases, J shed 5 bases, and the junction held 6 bases outside the gene matches. CDR3 loop: CASRQLAGANNEQFF. For the CDR3, the DNA is TGTGCCAGCAGACAACTAGCGGGAGCGAACAATGAGCAGTTCTTC.

This chain links TRBV7-9 with TRBJ2-7; TRBD2 aligns across 9 bases. This CDR3 region has 13 residues. The germline V gene encodes CDR1 SEHNR and CDR2 FQNEAQ (reference sequence). Trimming cost V 5 bases and J 6 bases; bases outside gene matches: 5. The CDR3 is CASSRAGGSEQYF. CDR3 DNA sequence: TGTGCCAGCAGCAGAGCGGGAGGTAGCGAGCAGTACTTC.

This chain joins TRBV7-2 and TRBJ2-3, with D hard to call. V was clipped by 5 bases and J by 0 bases, with 9 bases between them. This CDR3 is built from 14 residues. Germline-derived CDR1 and CDR2 are SGHTA and FQGNSA. The CDR3 reads CASSPGPSTDTQYF. Written as DNA, the CDR3 is TGTGCCAGCAGCCCAGGTCCCAGCACAGATACGCAGTATTTT.

This clonotype came up a few times. The chain recombines TRBV6-5 with TRBJ2-2; perhaps D is TRBD1 or TRBD2 (5 bases each). The CDR3 is made up of 14 amino acids. Per the germline V gene, CDR1 is MNHEY and CDR2 is SVGAGI. The ends were cut back, 10 bases at V and 1 base at J, with 13 bases in the middle. As DNA, the CDR3 is TGTGCCATTAAGGGACCCTTGAACACCGGGGAGCTGTTTTTT. Its translation is CAIKGPLNTGELFF.

Only a few counts were recorded for this clonotype. The chain joins TRBV30 to TRBJ2-1, with 7 nucleotides matching TRBD2. Trimming cost V 2 bases and J 7 bases; bases outside gene matches: 2. Germline V gives CDR1 GTSNPN, CDR2 SVGIG (reference sequence). CDR3 length: 12 amino acids. This CDR3 reads CAWSPSGNEQFF. CDR3 sequence (DNA): TGTGCCTGGAGTCCTAGCGGTAATGAGCAGTTCTTC.

Note on this clonotype: A read error may explain this, as a much larger clone is one base away. This chain joins TRBV3-1 and TRBJ2-1; D gene unclear. The better agreement between TRBJ2-7 and the DNA end casts doubt on the J call. Germline V lookup: CDR1 LGHDT, CDR2 YNNKEL (reference sequence). The CDR3 has 15 amino acids. In nucleotides, the CDR3 is TGTGCCAGCAGCCAAGGGGCTGGGATGTTTAATGAGCAGTACTTC. It yields the protein CASSQGAGMFNEQYF.

This clonotype came up many times. This sequence joins TRBV12-3 or TRBV12-4 and TRBJ1-1, with D uncertain. The CDR3 runs to 12 residues. Trimming took off 7 bases at V and 4 bases at J, with 10 bases between the two ends. This CDR3 reads CASIFRSTEAFF. CDR3 in DNA: TGTGCCAGCATCTTTAGGAGCACTGAAGCTTTCTTT.

The V and J genes are TRBV9 and TRBJ2-1; possible D gene TRBD2, 6 bases. This CDR3 has 15 residues. Looked up from germline, CDR1 is SGDLS and CDR2 is YYNGEE. V lost 2 bases to trimming and J lost 5 bases, with 14 bases between them. CDR3 sequence (DNA): TGTGCCAGCAGCGTCTCCGGGGGTGGAAACAATGAGCAGTTCTTC. Protein product: CASSVSGGGNNEQFF.

The chain joins TRBV20-1 to TRBJ2-3; D gene uncertain. CDR1 is DFQATT, CDR2 SNEGSKA, per germline (reference sequence). The CDR3 runs 11 residues. Trimming left V 5 bases short and J 4 bases short, with 7 bases between. CDR3 amino acids: CSAGAPDTQYF. The CDR3 DNA is TGCAGTGCTGGAGCTCCAGATACGCAGTATTTT.